This TCR beta chain was captured in a study of cytotoxic CD8 clonotypes in ibrutinib-treated CLL (dated by TCRdb to the early 2020s). As for the study more broadly: The cohort had ten to twelve relapsed/refractory and around 15 treatment-naive patients; approximately 17 were IGHV unmutated. Partial responses were observed in roughly 24 patients and complete responses in 2; after a median follow-up of roughly 62 months, remission was maintained in approximately 14 patients and progression was observed in some 12. Response samples were taken after a median of approximately 13 months on treatment, ranging from about 6 to 36 months. Samples averaged approximately 260,000 productive templates and 90,000 to 100,000 productive rearrangements. Of the approximately 87 people in the trial, approximately 26 had longitudinal samples available. Cryopreserved peripheral blood mononuclear cells were obtained prior to treatment, at the time of response, and at either disease progression or sustained remission. All remission and progressive disease samples were collected while patients were still receiving ibrutinib.

Around 2 micrograms of genomic DNA were extracted from cryopreserved PBMCs for TCR beta library preparation. Longitudinal blood samples from CLL patients on ibrutinib monotherapy were analyzed using high-throughput TCR beta sequencing. The patients took part in an open-label, single-center phase 2 trial of ibrutinib monotherapy. Here is what the overall study found, with its caveats: Lymph node repertoires were not examined, and the timing of sampling was not matched between patients in sustained remission and those whose disease progressed. Baseline clonality exceeded that of age-matched healthy donors and correlated strongly with circulating CD8+ T-cell counts. At ibrutinib response clonality went up, during sustained remission it held steady, and at progression it dropped back toward baseline. Public clonotypes were rare and either contracted or stayed stable during treatment, and the rise in clonality at ibrutinib response reflected the expansion of private clonotypes.

Each clonotype received, on average, roughly 9.6x coverage in deep resolution sequencing performed on a MiSeq, where the target depth lay between 1 in 1 million and 1 in 200,000 T cells. The immunoSEQ hsTCRB Kit was used to generate the TCR beta libraries. Per the authors' processing: ImmunoSEQ Data Assistant and ImmunoSEQ Analyzer were used for data analysis, and V, D and J genes were assigned according to IMGT definitions. Clonality, which ranges from 0 to 1, was calculated as one minus the normalized Shannon entropy of productive rearrangement frequencies. Only overrepresented clonotypes making up at least 0.05% of each patient's repertoire were included in the public clonotype analysis. Fewer than 15 repertoires from age-matched healthy donors, obtained from immuneACCESS, served as clonality controls. TCRdb mirrors the immuneACCESS table, restricted to in-frame sequences. Some clones are absent from its copies; in checked studies, under half trace to an unresolved V gene, and the reason for the others is unknown. The V and J calls and clone size were taken over from that table, and D and trimming were inferred from the DNA. The sample includes a few hundred thousand clones, with over 60% observed a single time. Roughly 6.7% of the sample rests with the top ten.

Remarks on this clone: Its antigen is not yet known. Per-nucleotide qualities are absent, and no much larger clonotype sits a single base away.

CDR1 and CDR2, per the germline V gene, are KGHSH and LQKENI. V was cut back by 3 bases and J by 6 bases, leaving a gap of 10 bases between them. Spanning cysteine to phenylalanine, the CDR3 consists of 13 amino acids. Just CDR3 DNA is preserved here, 39 bases in frame from base 1. The chain links TRBV18 with TRBJ2-3, with the D gene uncertain. Material: PBMCs, obtained after 36 months of ibrutinib treatment. This sequence originates from a human donor with chronic lymphocytic leukemia. CDR3 protein: CASSPERVDTQYF. The nucleotide sequence is given as TGTGCCAGCTCACCCGAAAGGGTGGATACGCAGTATTTT.